This is a list of T cell receptor beta chains from one sample in a study of Ad26.COV2.S vaccination and SARS-CoV-2 variants. Produced via immunoSEQ multiplex PCR; TCRdb's table is partial and in-frame only. Of about 350,000 clones detected, approximately 90% appear once; the ten largest clones hold approximately 5%. Source: peripheral blood, taken in a trial of Ad26.COV2.S vaccine versus placebo. The receptors originated from a person aged 18 to 65 who received the Ad26.COV2.S COVID-19 vaccine or a placebo. Both conserved end residues are part of each CDR3. The D gene is left open where the match is weak. Clone size, where shown, is once, few, many, or a class for clones that have expanded.

d_gene	v_gene	j_gene	abundance	CDR3aa	CDR3nt
TRBD2	TRBV9	TRBJ2-3	.	CASSTGTSGVVDTQYF	TGTGCCAGCAGCACCGGGACTAGCGGGGTGGTAGATACGCAGTATTTT
.	TRBV10-2	TRBJ2-5	.	CASSEQGETQYF	TGCGCCAGCAGTGAGCAGGGAGAGACCCAGTACTTC
TRBD2	TRBV19	TRBJ2-2	.	CASSIGETGGGGELFF	TGTGCCAGTAGCATCGGCGAGACGGGGGGAGGCGGGGAGCTGTTTTTT
TRBD1	TRBV7-9	TRBJ1-2	.	CASSRQGNTLFYGYTF	TGTGCCAGCAGCCGACAGGGGAATACCCTTTTTTATGGCTACACCTTC
.	TRBV5-1	TRBJ2-7	.	CASSLTSYEQYF	TGCGCCAGCAGCTTAACCAGCTACGAGCAGTACTTC
.	TRBV5-1	TRBJ2-5	.	CASSLYREETQYF	TGCGCCAGCAGCTTGTACAGGGAAGAGACCCAGTACTTC
TRBD1	TRBV19	TRBJ2-3	.	CASSISPGGLGPDTQYF	TGTGCCAGTAGTATATCCCCAGGGGGTTTGGGACCAGATACGCAGTATTTT
TRBD2	TRBV6-5	TRBJ2-7	.	CASSLTSGFSYEQYF	TGTGCCAGCAGCTTGACTAGCGGGTTCTCCTACGAGCAGTACTTC
.	TRBV13	TRBJ2-7	once	CASSLWEKHYEQYF	TGTGCCAGCAGCTTATGGGAAAAGCACTACGAGCAGTACTTC
TRBD2	TRBV7-9	TRBJ2-1	.	CASSFPSSGNSEQFF	TGTGCCAGCAGCTTCCCGTCTAGCGGGAATTCTGAGCAGTTCTTC
.	TRBV30	TRBJ2-1	.	CAWSVAVNEQFF	TGTGCCTGGAGTGTGGCGGTCAATGAGCAGTTCTTC
.	TRBV7-2	TRBJ1-2	.	CASSLSLGGYTF	TGTGCCAGCAGCTTAAGTCTGGGGGGCTACACCTTC
.	TRBV5-5	TRBJ1-4	.	CASSYGPGGEFFF	TGTGCCAGCAGCTACGGACCGGGCGGGGAGTTTTTCTTT
.	TRBV13	TRBJ2-7	.	CASSLGRVYEQYF	TGTGCCAGCAGCTTAGGGAGGGTATACGAGCAGTACTTC
TRBD2	TRBV7-3	TRBJ2-1	.	CASSPGLAAYNEQFF	TGTGCCAGCAGCCCCGGACTAGCGGCATACAATGAGCAGTTCTTC
.	TRBV5-8	TRBJ1-3	.	CASSFDGHSGNTIYF	TGTGCCAGCAGCTTCGATGGACACTCTGGAAACACCATATATTTT
.	TRBV5-6	TRBJ1-4	.	CASSPGTGLDEKLFF	TGTGCCAGCAGTCCCGGGACGGGGCTGGATGAAAAACTGTTTTTT
TRBD1	TRBV5-1	TRBJ1-1	once	CASRHGTGVNTEAFF	TGCGCCAGCAGGCACGGGACAGGAGTTAACACTGAAGCTTTCTTT
.	TRBV7-9	TRBJ1-1	.	CASTEPGLNTEAFF	TGTGCCAGCACCGAGCCAGGTCTAAACACTGAAGCTTTCTTT
.	TRBV19	TRBJ2-5	.	CATSEGGGETQYF	TGTGCCACCTCGGAGGGGGGAGGTGAGACCCAGTACTTC
TRBD1	TRBV6-5	TRBJ2-2	.	CASSLQGHTGELFF	TGTGCCAGCAGTTTACAGGGGCACACCGGGGAGCTGTTTTTT
TRBD2	TRBV4-2	TRBJ2-2	.	CASSPLGSVAGNTGELFF	TGTGCCAGCAGCCCCCTGGGCTCAGTAGCGGGGAACACCGGGGAGCTGTTTTTT
TRBD1	TRBV2	TRBJ2-2	.	CASRMDRAAGELFF	TGTGCCAGCAGAATGGACAGGGCCGCCGGGGAGCTGTTTTTT
TRBD1	TRBV9	TRBJ1-6	.	CASSATGNVSPLHF	TGTGCCAGCAGCGCGACAGGGAATGTTTCACCCCTCCACTTT
TRBD1	TRBV9	TRBJ2-5	once	CASSPGTGGGETQYF	TGTGCCAGCAGCCCCGGGACAGGGGGTGGAGAGACCCAGTACTTC
TRBD2	TRBV5-1	TRBJ2-2	.	CASSLEGRGGRTGELFF	TGCGCCAGCAGCTTGGAAGGACGGGGGGGCCGCACCGGGGAGCTGTTTTTT
.	TRBV4-3	TRBJ1-4	once	CASSPTLRTDRGEKLFF	TGCGCCAGCAGTCCTACACTTCGGACAGACAGAGGTGAAAAACTGTTTTTT
TRBD1	TRBV2	TRBJ1-1	.	CASKADQGESTEAFF	TGTGCCAGCAAAGCCGATCAGGGGGAGAGCACTGAAGCTTTCTTT
.	TRBV13	TRBJ2-7	.	CASSLGTGTYEQYF	TGTGCCAGCAGCTTAGGTACTGGTACCTACGAGCAGTACTTC
TRBD2	TRBV27	TRBJ2-1	.	CASSLIAGGSNEQFF	TGTGCCAGCAGTTTGATAGCGGGGGGGTCCAATGAGCAGTTCTTC
.	TRBV10-2	TRBJ1-5	.	CATWTADSNQPQHF	TGCGCCACATGGACGGCCGATAGCAATCAGCCCCAGCATTTT
.	TRBV28	TRBJ2-1	.	CASSLASIAHEQFF	TGTGCCAGCAGTTTGGCTAGCATTGCACATGAGCAGTTCTTC
.	TRBV7-9	TRBJ2-2	.	CASSSQGTGELFF	TGTGCCAGCAGCTCCCAAGGCACCGGGGAGCTGTTTTTT
TRBD1	TRBV25-1	TRBJ2-5	once	CASSEPYRGSAETQYF	TGTGCCAGCAGTGAGCCCTACAGGGGGTCGGCGGAGACCCAGTACTTC
TRBD1	TRBV4-3	TRBJ1-2	once	CASSQETGVNYGYTF	TGCGCCAGCAGCCAAGAAACAGGGGTGAACTATGGCTACACCTTC
.	TRBV10-3	TRBJ1-4	.	CAISESVREEKLFF	TGTGCCATCAGTGAGTCTGTCCGCGAGGAAAAACTGTTTTTT